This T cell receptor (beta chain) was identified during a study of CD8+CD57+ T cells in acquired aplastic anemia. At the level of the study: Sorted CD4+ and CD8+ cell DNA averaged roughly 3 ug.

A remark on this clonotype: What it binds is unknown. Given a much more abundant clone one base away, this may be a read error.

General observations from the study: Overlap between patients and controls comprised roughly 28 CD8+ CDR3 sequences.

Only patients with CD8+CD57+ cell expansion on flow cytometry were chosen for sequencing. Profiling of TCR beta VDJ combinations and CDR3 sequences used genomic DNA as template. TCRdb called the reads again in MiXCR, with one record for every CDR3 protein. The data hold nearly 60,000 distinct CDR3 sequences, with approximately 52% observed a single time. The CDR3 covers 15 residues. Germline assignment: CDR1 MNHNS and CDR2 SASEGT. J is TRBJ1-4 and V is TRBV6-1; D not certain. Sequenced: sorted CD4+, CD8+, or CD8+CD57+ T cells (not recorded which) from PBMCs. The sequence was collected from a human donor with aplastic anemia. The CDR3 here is CASSDLGPTNGKLFF. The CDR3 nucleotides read TGTGCCAGCAGTGATTTAGGGCCGACTAATGGAAAACTGTTTTTT.